This paragraph reports one T cell receptor beta chain. Its specificity is not known. The data belong to a study of cytomegalovirus exposure and HLA in healthy donors. Overall study: Among the roughly 400 genotyped donors, around 85% were placed in the Caucasian-associated ancestry cluster. Study-wide results and caveats: The study assumed roughly uniform donor sequencing depth for presence/absence analyses. Some TCR beta chains (over 150 of them) were listed as cytomegalovirus-associated.

Germline V gene lookup returns CDR1 MDHEN and CDR2 SYDVKM. This CDR3 region has 14 residues. With 6 bases removed from V and 1 base from J, the gap between germline ends came to 9 bases. It was with 60 Vbeta and 13 Jbeta primers that the PCR ran. Using immunoSEQ multiplex PCR, the repertoire was profiled, and TCRdb retains in-frame clones only, with some absent. The sample gives about 140,000 clones, approximately 76% of which show up once; 1.5% to 2% is in the top ten. The chain has TRBV28 and TRBJ2-2; tentative D call: TRBD1 (6 bases). Sequencing was carried out using PBMCs. The receptor was isolated from a man aged 40-55 years in good health and CMV-seronegative. The CDR3 DNA follows: TGTGCCAGCAGGCCACAGGGGAACACCGGGGAGCTGTTTTTT. It is translated as CASRPQGNTGELFF.